This TCR beta chain appears in the sequencing data of a study of cytomegalovirus exposure and HLA in healthy donors. Findings and limits, study-wide: The authors enumerated roughly 160 TCR beta chains as linked to cytomegalovirus. Using the classifier, cytomegalovirus status was reportedly diagnosed with high specificity and sensitivity.

A note on this clone: The antigen is undetermined.

The donors belonged to the approximately 120-subject validation cohort, separate from the roughly 600-subject first cohort. Libraries were prepared by immunoSEQ multiplex PCR; TCRdb keeps only in-frame clonotypes and omits some of them. The sample carries some 86,000 clones, approximately 94% recorded once. V shed 1 base and J 2 bases; nucleotides not matched to a gene: 4. Germline CDR1 and CDR2: LNHNV and YYDKDF (reference sequence). This CDR3 comprises 16 residues. The specimen was PBMCs. V gene TRBV15 combines with J gene TRBJ1-5; 8 bases agree with TRBD1. The sequence was collected from a woman aged 25 to 39 in good health and CMV-seronegative. The CDR3 region has the DNA TGTGCCACCAGCAGAGGGACAGGGCCCCGCAATCAGCCCCAGCATTTT. Its translation is CATSRGTGPRNQPQHF.